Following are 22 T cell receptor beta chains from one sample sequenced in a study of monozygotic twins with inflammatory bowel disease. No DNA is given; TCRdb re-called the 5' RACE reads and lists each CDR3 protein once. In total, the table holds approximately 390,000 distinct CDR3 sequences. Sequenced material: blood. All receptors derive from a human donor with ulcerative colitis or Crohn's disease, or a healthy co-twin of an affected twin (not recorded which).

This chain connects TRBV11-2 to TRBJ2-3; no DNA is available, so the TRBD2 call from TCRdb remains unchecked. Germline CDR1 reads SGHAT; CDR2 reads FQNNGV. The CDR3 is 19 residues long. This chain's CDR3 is CASSWGLAGIWRGTDTQYF.

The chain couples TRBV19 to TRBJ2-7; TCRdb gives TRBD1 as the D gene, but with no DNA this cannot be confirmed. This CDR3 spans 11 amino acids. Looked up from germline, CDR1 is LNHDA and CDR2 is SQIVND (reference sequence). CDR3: CASKSRDRKYF.

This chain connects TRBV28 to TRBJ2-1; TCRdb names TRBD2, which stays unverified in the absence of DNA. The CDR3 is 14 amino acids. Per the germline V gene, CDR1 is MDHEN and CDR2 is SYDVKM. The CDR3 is CASSMGFTSGKQFF.

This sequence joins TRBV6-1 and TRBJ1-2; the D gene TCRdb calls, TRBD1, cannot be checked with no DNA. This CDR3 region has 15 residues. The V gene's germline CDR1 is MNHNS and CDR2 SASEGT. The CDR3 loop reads CAIRRPGQGDYGYTF.

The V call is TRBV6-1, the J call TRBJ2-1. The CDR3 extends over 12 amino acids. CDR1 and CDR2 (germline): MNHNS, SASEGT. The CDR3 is CASSGLTAWQFF.

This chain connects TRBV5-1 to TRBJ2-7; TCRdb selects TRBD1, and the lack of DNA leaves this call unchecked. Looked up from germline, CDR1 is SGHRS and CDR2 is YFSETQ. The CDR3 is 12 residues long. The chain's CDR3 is CASSSTGDEQYF.

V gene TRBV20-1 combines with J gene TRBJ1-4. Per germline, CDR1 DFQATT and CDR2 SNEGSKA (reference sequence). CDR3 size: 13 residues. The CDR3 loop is CSAGGRAGEKLFF.

The CDR3 here is CAWGRDSQVQETQYF. This chain joins TRBV30 and TRBJ2-5; the D call of TRBD1 rests on TCRdb alone, since no DNA is present to check it. The CDR3 is made up of 15 amino acids. Germline loops: CDR1 GTSNPN, CDR2 SVGIG (reference sequence). Filled out from reference TRBV30 and TRBJ2-5, the complete variable domain reads SQTIHQWPATLVQPVGSPLSLECTVEGTSNPNLYWYRQAAGRGLQLLFYSVGIGQISSEVPQNLSASRPQDRQFILSSKKLLLSDSGFYLCAWGRDSQVQETQYFGPGTRLLVL.

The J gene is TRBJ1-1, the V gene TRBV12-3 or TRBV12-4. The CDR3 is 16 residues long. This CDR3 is CASSLGGGHGTPEAFF.

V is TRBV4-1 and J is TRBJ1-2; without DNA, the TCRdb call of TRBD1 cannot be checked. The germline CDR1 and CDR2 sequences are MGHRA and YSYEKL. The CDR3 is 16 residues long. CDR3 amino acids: CASSQNSGQGYYGYTF.

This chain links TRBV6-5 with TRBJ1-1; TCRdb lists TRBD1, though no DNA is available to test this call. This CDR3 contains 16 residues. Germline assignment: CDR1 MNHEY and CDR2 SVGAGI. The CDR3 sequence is CASSSPDSFKATEAFF.

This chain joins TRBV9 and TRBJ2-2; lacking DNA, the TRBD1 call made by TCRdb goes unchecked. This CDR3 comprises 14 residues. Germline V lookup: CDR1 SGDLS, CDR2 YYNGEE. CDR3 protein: CASGQGLGRRELFF. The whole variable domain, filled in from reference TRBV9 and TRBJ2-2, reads DSGVTQTPKHLITATGQRVTLRCSPRSGDLSVYWYQQSLDQGLQFLIQYYNGEERAKGNILERFSAQQFPDLHSELNLSSLELGDSALYFCASGQGLGRRELFFGEGSRLTVL.

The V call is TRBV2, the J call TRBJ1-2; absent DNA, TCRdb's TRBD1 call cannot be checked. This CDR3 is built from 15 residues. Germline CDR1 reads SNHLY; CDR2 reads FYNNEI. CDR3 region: CASSRRLEGDYGYTF.

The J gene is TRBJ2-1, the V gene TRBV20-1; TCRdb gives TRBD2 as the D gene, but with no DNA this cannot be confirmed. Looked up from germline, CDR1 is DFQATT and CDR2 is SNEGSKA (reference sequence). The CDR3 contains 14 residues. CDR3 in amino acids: CSAPSRLAVHEQFF.

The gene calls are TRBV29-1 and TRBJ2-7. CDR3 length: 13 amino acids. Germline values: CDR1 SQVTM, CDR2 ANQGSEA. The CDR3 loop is CSVDGGDLYEQYF.

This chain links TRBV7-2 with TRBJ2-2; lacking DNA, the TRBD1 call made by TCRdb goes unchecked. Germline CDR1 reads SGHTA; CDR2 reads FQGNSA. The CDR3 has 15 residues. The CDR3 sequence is CASSGTDLFPGELFF.

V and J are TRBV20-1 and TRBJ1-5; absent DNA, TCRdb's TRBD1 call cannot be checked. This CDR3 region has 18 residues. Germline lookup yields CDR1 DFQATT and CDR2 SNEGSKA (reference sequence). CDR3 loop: CSAPTTGGMNYSNQPQHF.

The CDR3 is CSVSGQGGQPQHF. This sequence joins TRBV29-1 and TRBJ1-5; the D call of TRBD1 rests on TCRdb alone, since no DNA is present to check it. Germline V gives CDR1 SQVTM, CDR2 ANQGSEA. CDR3 size: 13 residues. The variable domain in full, with the rest retrieved from reference TRBV29-1 and TRBJ1-5, is SAVISQKPSRDICQRGTSLTIQCQVDSQVTMMFWYRQQPGQSLTLIATANQGSEATYESGFVIDKFPISRPNLTFSTLTVSNMSPEDSSIYLCSVSGQGGQPQHFGDGTRLSIL.

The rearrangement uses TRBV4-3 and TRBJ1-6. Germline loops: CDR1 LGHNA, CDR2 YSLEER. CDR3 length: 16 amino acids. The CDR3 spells CASSQHRGSYNSPLHF.

The CDR3 sequence: CASSFRLADTGELFF. The rearrangement uses TRBV7-2 and TRBJ2-2. The CDR3 has 15 residues. Per germline, CDR1 SGHTA and CDR2 FQGNSA. The entire variable domain, with the rest obtained from reference TRBV7-2 and TRBJ2-2, is as follows: GAGVSQSPSNKVTEKGKDVELRCDPISGHTALYWYRQSLGQGLEFLIYFQGNSAPDKSGLPSDRFSAERTGGSVSTLTIQRTQQEDSAVYLCASSFRLADTGELFFGEGSRLTVL.

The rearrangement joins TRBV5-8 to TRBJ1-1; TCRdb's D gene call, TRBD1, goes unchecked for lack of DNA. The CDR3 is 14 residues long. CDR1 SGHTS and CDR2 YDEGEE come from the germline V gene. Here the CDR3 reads CASSSNIRGREAFF.

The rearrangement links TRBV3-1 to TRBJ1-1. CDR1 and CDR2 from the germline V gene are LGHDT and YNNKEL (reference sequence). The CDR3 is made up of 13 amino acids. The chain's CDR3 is CASSQYIGTEAFF.